A selection of T cell receptor beta chains follows, all from one sample in a study of CD8 T cells in ankylosing spondylitis. Via MiXCR, TCRdb re-called the 5' RACE reads, giving one row per CDR3 protein. Here the sample spans 200,000 to 250,000 distinct CDR3 sequences, over 9.5% being singletons. Sequences were obtained from blood, either unsorted or a sorted T cell fraction (not recorded which). The origin of the receptors is a male donor with ankylosing spondylitis or in good health (not recorded which). Each CDR3 is given with its conserved first and last residue. The order of the fields is clone size, J gene, V gene, D gene, CDR3 DNA, CDR3 protein. The D gene is left open where the match is weak. Rows may omit the clone size; those that give it use once, few, many or a size class.

clone size: many
J gene: TRBJ1-2
V gene: TRBV7-2
D gene: NA
CDR3 DNA: TGTGCCAGCAGGGGAAATCAGCGCTATGGCTACACCTTC
CDR3 protein: CASRGNQRYGYTF

clone size: many
J gene: TRBJ2-7
V gene: TRBV3-1
D gene: NA
CDR3 DNA: TGTGCCAGCAGCTCGGCGTCCCGCGGGGAGCAGTACTTC
CDR3 protein: CASSSASRGEQYF

clone size: many
J gene: TRBJ2-5
V gene: TRBV9
D gene: TRBD2
CDR3 DNA: TGTGCCAGCAGCGTGGGGACTAGCAAGGAGACCCAGTACTTC
CDR3 protein: CASSVGTSKETQYF

clone size: NA
J gene: TRBJ2-1
V gene: TRBV20-1
D gene: NA
CDR3 DNA: TGCTGTGCTAGAGATCCCGACAGATCCTACAATGAGCAGTTCTTC
CDR3 protein: CCARDPDRSYNEQFF

clone size: few
J gene: TRBJ2-3
V gene: TRBV10-1
D gene: NA
CDR3 DNA: TGCGCCAGCCCCCAGGGCACAGATACGCAGTATTTT
CDR3 protein: CASPQGTDTQYF

clone size: many
J gene: TRBJ2-3
V gene: TRBV10-3
D gene: NA
CDR3 DNA: TGTGCCATCAGTGAGGCCCGGGACTTCTCGTTCACAGATACGCAGTATTTT
CDR3 protein: CAISEARDFSFTDTQYF

clone size: NA
J gene: TRBJ1-3
V gene: TRBV20-1
D gene: NA
CDR3 DNA: TGCAGTGCTAGGACTCGGGTCCCCACTCTAGGAGGAAACACCATATATTTT
CDR3 protein: CSARTRVPTLGGNTIYF

clone size: few
J gene: TRBJ2-5
V gene: TRBV20-1
D gene: NA
CDR3 DNA: TGCAGTGCTAGAAATGTACTCACGTACCAAGAGACCCAGTACTTC
CDR3 protein: CSARNVLTYQETQYF

clone size: NA
J gene: TRBJ2-7
V gene: TRBV6-1
D gene: TRBD1
CDR3 DNA: TGTGCCAGCAGTGAAGCCGCCCCGGGACAGGCCCCCTACGAGCAGTACTTC
CDR3 protein: CASSEAAPGQAPYEQYF

clone size: few
J gene: TRBJ2-5
V gene: TRBV6-2/TRBV6-3
D gene: NA
CDR3 DNA: TGTGCCAGCCGTCTGGACTCCCAAGAGACCCAGTACTTC
CDR3 protein: CASRLDSQETQYF

clone size: many
J gene: TRBJ2-7
V gene: TRBV7-9
D gene: NA
CDR3 DNA: TGTGCCAGCAGCCTCCGAAGGTCAGGGCTTACCTACGAGCAGTACTTC
CDR3 protein: CASSLRRSGLTYEQYF

clone size: NA
J gene: TRBJ2-1
V gene: TRBV10-2
D gene: NA
CDR3 DNA: TGCGCCAGCAGTGAGGGGGACCCCTCCTACAATGAGCAGTTCTTC
CDR3 protein: CASSEGDPSYNEQFF

clone size: few
J gene: TRBJ2-7
V gene: TRBV7-9
D gene: NA
CDR3 DNA: TGTGCCAGCACCCTGGCTGGCTCCTACGAGCAGTACTTC
CDR3 protein: CASTLAGSYEQYF

clone size: many
J gene: TRBJ2-5
V gene: TRBV5-1
D gene: TRBD2
CDR3 DNA: TGCGCCAGCAGCTCCCCGGGCGGGGGGGCCTTTTTCGGAGAGACCCAGTACTTC
CDR3 protein: CASSSPGGGAFFGETQYF

clone size: few
J gene: TRBJ2-3
V gene: TRBV2
D gene: TRBD1
CDR3 DNA: TGTGCCAGCAGTGAGGCGGACAGGGCAGATACGCAGTATTTT
CDR3 protein: CASSEADRADTQYF

clone size: many
J gene: TRBJ2-7
V gene: TRBV25-1
D gene: NA
CDR3 DNA: TGTGCCAGCAGTGACCCCCGGACATTAACCGAGCAGTACTTC
CDR3 protein: CASSDPRTLTEQYF

clone size: many
J gene: TRBJ1-1
V gene: TRBV12-3/TRBV12-4
D gene: TRBD1
CDR3 DNA: TGTGCCAGCAGTTTAACGGACAGGGGTCTGGGGCAGGGTGGAGCTTTCTTT
CDR3 protein: CASSLTDRGLGQGGAFF

clone size: many
J gene: TRBJ2-4
V gene: TRBV5-1
D gene: NA
CDR3 DNA: TGCGCCAGCAGCCCGGCCAAAGAGGACATTCAGTACTTC
CDR3 protein: CASSPAKEDIQYF

clone size: many
J gene: TRBJ2-3
V gene: TRBV4-2
D gene: NA
CDR3 DNA: TGTGCCAGCAGCCAAGAGATAGCCGCGGAGGATACGCAGTATTTT
CDR3 protein: CASSQEIAAEDTQYF

clone size: NA
J gene: TRBJ1-5
V gene: TRBV30
D gene: NA
CDR3 DNA: TGTGCCTGGAGTGAGAGGGGAGTTAGGAAGCCCCAGCATTTT
CDR3 protein: CAWSERGVRKPQHF

clone size: many
J gene: TRBJ1-2
V gene: TRBV19
D gene: NA
CDR3 DNA: TGTGCCAGTAGCCCCTGGGCGGTCGGGACGGCCGACTATGGCTACACCTTC
CDR3 protein: CASSPWAVGTADYGYTF

clone size: few
J gene: TRBJ1-4
V gene: TRBV30
D gene: NA
CDR3 DNA: TGTGCCTGGAGTCTGGGTAACACCGAAGAAAAACTGTTTTTT
CDR3 protein: CAWSLGNTEEKLFF

clone size: few
J gene: TRBJ2-7
V gene: TRBV20-1
D gene: TRBD1
CDR3 DNA: TGCAGTGTGCCGGGACAGGGCTACGAGCAGTACTTC
CDR3 protein: CSVPGQGYEQYF

clone size: NA
J gene: TRBJ2-6
V gene: TRBV7-2
D gene: NA
CDR3 DNA: TGTGTCAGCGACAGTTCTGGGGCCAACGTCCTGACTTTC
CDR3 protein: CVSDSSGANVLTF

clone size: NA
J gene: TRBJ2-2
V gene: TRBV6-2/TRBV6-3
D gene: NA
CDR3 DNA: TGTGCCAGCAGTGTTTACAGGGCGAACACCGGGGAGCTGTTTTTT
CDR3 protein: CASSVYRANTGELFF

clone size: many
J gene: TRBJ1-3
V gene: TRBV12-3/TRBV12-4
D gene: NA
CDR3 DNA: TGTGCCAGCAGCGTCGGTGGAAACACCATATATTTT
CDR3 protein: CASSVGGNTIYF

clone size: many
J gene: TRBJ2-5
V gene: TRBV30
D gene: NA
CDR3 DNA: TGTGCCTGGAGTCTACCTAGTAAGACCCAGTACTTC
CDR3 protein: CAWSLPSKTQYF

clone size: NA
J gene: TRBJ1-1
V gene: TRBV19
D gene: TRBD1
CDR3 DNA: TGTGCCAGTAGTCCCAGACAGGGTGGCACTGAAGCTTTCTTT
CDR3 protein: CASSPRQGGTEAFF

clone size: many
J gene: TRBJ1-5
V gene: TRBV27
D gene: TRBD1
CDR3 DNA: TGTGCCAGCAGTTTAAGTGCTAGACAGGGGATCAATCAGCCCCAGCATTTT
CDR3 protein: CASSLSARQGINQPQHF

clone size: many
J gene: TRBJ2-5
V gene: TRBV7-8
D gene: NA
CDR3 DNA: TGTGCCAGCAGTCGCGTGACCCAGTACTTC
CDR3 protein: CASSRVTQYF

clone size: many
J gene: TRBJ2-4
V gene: TRBV2
D gene: TRBD1
CDR3 DNA: TGTGCCAGCGGGGGACAGGGGGCTGCAAACATTCAGTACTTC
CDR3 protein: CASGGQGAANIQYF

clone size: few
J gene: TRBJ2-3
V gene: TRBV2
D gene: TRBD1
CDR3 DNA: TGTGCCAGCAGTCGTGACAGGGCCACAGATACGCAGTATTTT
CDR3 protein: CASSRDRATDTQYF

clone size: many
J gene: TRBJ1-2
V gene: TRBV6-1
D gene: NA
CDR3 DNA: TGTGCCAGCAGTGAAGGAGAGGGGTTTGGCTACACCTTC
CDR3 protein: CASSEGEGFGYTF

clone size: few
J gene: TRBJ1-2
V gene: TRBV12-3/TRBV12-4
D gene: TRBD1
CDR3 DNA: TGTGCCAGCAGTTTAACGGAGGGGGCGCCGGGCTACACCTTC
CDR3 protein: CASSLTEGAPGYTF

clone size: many
J gene: TRBJ1-2
V gene: TRBV2
D gene: NA
CDR3 DNA: TGTGCCAGCAGTGAGATCCAGGGGTCCCTCTATGGCTACACCTTC
CDR3 protein: CASSEIQGSLYGYTF

clone size: NA
J gene: TRBJ1-6
V gene: TRBV14
D gene: NA
CDR3 DNA: TGTGCCAGCAGCCAAGAAACGGGAAATTCACCCCTCCACTTT
CDR3 protein: CASSQETGNSPLHF

clone size: many
J gene: TRBJ1-1
V gene: TRBV5-1
D gene: NA
CDR3 DNA: TGCGCCAGCAGCTTTCAGGACACTGAAGCTTTCTTT
CDR3 protein: CASSFQDTEAFF

clone size: many
J gene: TRBJ2-3
V gene: TRBV20-1
D gene: NA
CDR3 DNA: TGCAGTGCTAGAGATCAGGGCTTCACAGATACGCAGTATTTT
CDR3 protein: CSARDQGFTDTQYF

clone size: many
J gene: TRBJ2-1
V gene: TRBV27
D gene: NA
CDR3 DNA: TGTGCCACCACCGTAAGCGCGGGTGATAATGAGCAGTTCTTC
CDR3 protein: CATTVSAGDNEQFF

clone size: many
J gene: TRBJ1-5
V gene: TRBV12-3/TRBV12-4
D gene: NA
CDR3 DNA: TGTGCCAGCAGTTTGGGGGAGGATCAGCCCCAGCATTTT
CDR3 protein: CASSLGEDQPQHF

clone size: many
J gene: TRBJ1-5
V gene: TRBV12-3/TRBV12-4
D gene: TRBD1
CDR3 DNA: TGTGCCAGCAGTACAGGGGGCACGGGCAATCAGCCCCAGCATTTT
CDR3 protein: CASSTGGTGNQPQHF

clone size: many
J gene: TRBJ2-7
V gene: TRBV5-6
D gene: NA
CDR3 DNA: TGTGCCAGCAGCTTGCTTAGGGGAGGATCCTACGAGCAGTACTTC
CDR3 protein: CASSLLRGGSYEQYF

clone size: many
J gene: TRBJ1-1
V gene: TRBV5-1
D gene: NA
CDR3 DNA: TGCGCCAGCAGCTTGGGGCAGGGAAGGATCATGAACACTGAAGCTTTCTTT
CDR3 protein: CASSLGQGRIMNTEAFF

clone size: many
J gene: TRBJ2-3
V gene: TRBV7-9
D gene: NA
CDR3 DNA: TGTGCCAGCAGCTTCCCCGTCGAGAGCACAGATACGCAGTATTTT
CDR3 protein: CASSFPVESTDTQYF

clone size: many
J gene: TRBJ1-4
V gene: TRBV6-1
D gene: NA
CDR3 DNA: TGTGCCAGCAGTGATCCCGGCGGGCAGGAAAAACTGTTTTTT
CDR3 protein: CASSDPGGQEKLFF

clone size: many
J gene: TRBJ2-2
V gene: TRBV7-2
D gene: NA
CDR3 DNA: TGTGCCAGCCCCGGGGCCGCCGGGGAGCTGTTTTTT
CDR3 protein: CASPGAAGELFF

clone size: many
J gene: TRBJ1-1
V gene: TRBV3-1
D gene: NA
CDR3 DNA: TGTGCCAGCAGTTATCAGGGCCCGAACACTGAAGCTTTCTTT
CDR3 protein: CASSYQGPNTEAFF

clone size: few
J gene: TRBJ2-7
V gene: TRBV10-1
D gene: TRBD2
CDR3 DNA: TGCGCCAGCAGTGGTGGGACTAGCGGGACCTCGCAGTACTTC
CDR3 protein: CASSGGTSGTSQYF

clone size: many
J gene: TRBJ1-6
V gene: TRBV20-1
D gene: NA
CDR3 DNA: TGCAGTGCTAGAGACCTCAGGGGTGGCCACACATCACCCCTCCACTTT
CDR3 protein: CSARDLRGGHTSPLHF

clone size: NA
J gene: TRBJ2-2
V gene: TRBV4-1
D gene: NA
CDR3 DNA: TGCGCCAGCAGCCCCTTCGGGGGGAACACCGGGGAGCTGTTTTTT
CDR3 protein: CASSPFGGNTGELFF

clone size: many
J gene: TRBJ1-1
V gene: TRBV5-6
D gene: TRBD1
CDR3 DNA: TGTGCCAGCAGCACACCCGAGGGGGCTTTGAACACTGAAGCTTTCTTT
CDR3 protein: CASSTPEGALNTEAFF

clone size: NA
J gene: TRBJ1-1
V gene: TRBV4-1
D gene: NA
CDR3 DNA: TGCGCCAGCAGCCCAACCGGGACGTCTGAAGCTTTCTTT
CDR3 protein: CASSPTGTSEAFF